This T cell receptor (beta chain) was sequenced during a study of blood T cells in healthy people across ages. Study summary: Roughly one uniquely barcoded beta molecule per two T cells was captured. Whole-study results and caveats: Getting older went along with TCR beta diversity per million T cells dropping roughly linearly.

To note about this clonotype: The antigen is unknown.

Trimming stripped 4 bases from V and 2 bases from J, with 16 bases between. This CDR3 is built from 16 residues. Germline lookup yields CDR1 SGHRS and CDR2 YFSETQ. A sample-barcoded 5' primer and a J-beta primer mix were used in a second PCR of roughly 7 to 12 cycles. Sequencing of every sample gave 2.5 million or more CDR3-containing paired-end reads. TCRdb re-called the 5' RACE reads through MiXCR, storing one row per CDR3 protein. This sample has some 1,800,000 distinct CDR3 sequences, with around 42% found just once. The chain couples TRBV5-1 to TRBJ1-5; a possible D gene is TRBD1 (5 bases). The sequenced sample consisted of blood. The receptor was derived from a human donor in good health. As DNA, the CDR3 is TGCGCCAGCAGCCTAATGGGGACCGATGGCAATCAGCCCCAGCATTTT. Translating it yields CASSLMGTDGNQPQHF.